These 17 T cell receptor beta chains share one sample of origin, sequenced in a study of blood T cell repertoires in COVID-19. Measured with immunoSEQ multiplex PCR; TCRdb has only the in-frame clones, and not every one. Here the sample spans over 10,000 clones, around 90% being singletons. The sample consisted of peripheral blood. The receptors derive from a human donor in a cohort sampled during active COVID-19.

CDR3: CASSPSGYSRVNEQFF. In DNA form, the CDR3 reads TGTGCCAGCAGCCCGAGCGGCTATTCTCGGGTCAATGAGCAGTTCTTC. The chain uses TRBV7-3 and TRBJ2-1; D possibly corresponds to TRBD2 (5 bases). CDR1 and CDR2 from the germline V gene are SGHTA and FQGTGA. The CDR3 runs to 16 residues. V lost 5 bases and J 6 bases, leaving 20 bases between the germline ends.

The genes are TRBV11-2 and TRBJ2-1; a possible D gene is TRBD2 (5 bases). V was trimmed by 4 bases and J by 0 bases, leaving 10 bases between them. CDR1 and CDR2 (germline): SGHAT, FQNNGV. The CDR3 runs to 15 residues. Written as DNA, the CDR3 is TGTGCCAGCAGCTCAAAGCGGAGCTCCTACAATGAGCAGTTCTTC. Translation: CASSSKRSSYNEQFF.

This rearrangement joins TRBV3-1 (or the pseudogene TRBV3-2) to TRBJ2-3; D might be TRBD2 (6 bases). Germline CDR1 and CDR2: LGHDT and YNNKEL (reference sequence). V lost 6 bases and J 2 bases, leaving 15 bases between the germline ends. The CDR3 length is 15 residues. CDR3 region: CASRLAGGSTDTQYF. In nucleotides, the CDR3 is TGTGCCAGCAGACTAGCTGGAGGGTCCACAGATACGCAGTATTTT.

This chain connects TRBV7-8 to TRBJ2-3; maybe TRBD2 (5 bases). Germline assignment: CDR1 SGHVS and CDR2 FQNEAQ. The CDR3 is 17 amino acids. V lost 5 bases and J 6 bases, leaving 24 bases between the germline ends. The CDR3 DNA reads TGTGCCAGCAGCCCTCGCGTGTTCCAAGACCGAGGGGATACGCAGTATTTT. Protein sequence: CASSPRVFQDRGDTQYF.

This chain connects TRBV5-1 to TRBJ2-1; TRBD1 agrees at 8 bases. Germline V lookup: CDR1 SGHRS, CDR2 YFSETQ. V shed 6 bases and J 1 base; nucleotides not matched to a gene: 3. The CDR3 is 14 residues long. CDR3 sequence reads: CASMWTGSYNEQFF. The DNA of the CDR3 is TGCGCCAGCATGTGGACAGGGTCCTACAATGAGCAGTTCTTC.

CDR3 residues: CASSPYGGAFLHPDTQYF. The CDR3 DNA reads as TGTGCCAGCAGCCCCTACGGGGGGGCCTTTCTTCACCCAGATACGCAGTATTTT. The chain joins TRBV3-1 (or the pseudogene TRBV3-2) to TRBJ2-3, with 8 bases fitting TRBD2. The CDR3 totals 18 residues. The junction had 16 bases not matched to a gene; V was cut back by 4 bases and J by 4 bases. The V gene's germline CDR1 is LGHDT and CDR2 YNNKEL (reference sequence).

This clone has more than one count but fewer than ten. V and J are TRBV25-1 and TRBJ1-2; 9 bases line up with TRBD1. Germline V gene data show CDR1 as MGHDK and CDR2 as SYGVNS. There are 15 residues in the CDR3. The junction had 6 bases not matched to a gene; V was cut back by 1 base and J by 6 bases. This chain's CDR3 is CASSESHRDRDGYTF. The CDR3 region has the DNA TGTGCCAGCAGTGAATCCCACCGGGACAGGGATGGCTACACCTTC.

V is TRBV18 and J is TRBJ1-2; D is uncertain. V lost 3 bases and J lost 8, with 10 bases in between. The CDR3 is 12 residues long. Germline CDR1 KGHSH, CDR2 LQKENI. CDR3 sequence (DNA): TGTGCCAGCTCACCCGGGGAGTACGGCTACACCTTC. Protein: CASSPGEYGYTF.

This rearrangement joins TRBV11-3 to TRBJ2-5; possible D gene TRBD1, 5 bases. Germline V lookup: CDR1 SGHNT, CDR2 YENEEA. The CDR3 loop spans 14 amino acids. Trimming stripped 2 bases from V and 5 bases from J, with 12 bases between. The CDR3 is CASSLSRTIETQYF. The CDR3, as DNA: TGTGCCAGCAGCTTATCTAGGACAATCGAGACCCAGTACTTC.

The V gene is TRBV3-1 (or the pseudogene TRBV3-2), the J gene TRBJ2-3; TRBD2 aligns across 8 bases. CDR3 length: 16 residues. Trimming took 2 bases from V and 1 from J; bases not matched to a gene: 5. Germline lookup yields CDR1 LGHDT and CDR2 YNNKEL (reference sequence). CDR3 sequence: CASSQSMTSGTDTQYF. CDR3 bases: TGTGCCAGCAGCCAAAGTATGACTAGCGGCACAGATACGCAGTATTTT.

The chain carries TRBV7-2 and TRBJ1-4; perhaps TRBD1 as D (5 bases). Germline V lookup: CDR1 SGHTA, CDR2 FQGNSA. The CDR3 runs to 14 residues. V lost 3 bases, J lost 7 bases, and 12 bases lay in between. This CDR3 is CASSLMGGGEKLFF. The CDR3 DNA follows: TGTGCCAGCAGCTTGATGGGGGGGGGTGAAAAACTGTTTTTT.

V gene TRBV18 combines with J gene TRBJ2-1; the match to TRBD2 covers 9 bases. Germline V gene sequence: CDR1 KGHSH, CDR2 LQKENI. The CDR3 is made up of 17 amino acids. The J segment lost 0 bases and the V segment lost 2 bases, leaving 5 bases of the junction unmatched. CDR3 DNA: TGTGCCAGCTCACCAAGAAGCGGGGGGATCTCCTACAATGAGCAGTTCTTC. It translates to CASSPRSGGISYNEQFF.

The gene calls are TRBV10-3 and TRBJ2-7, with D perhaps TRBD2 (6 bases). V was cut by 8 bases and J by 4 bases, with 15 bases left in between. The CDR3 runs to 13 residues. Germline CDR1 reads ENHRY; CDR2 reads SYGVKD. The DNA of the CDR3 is TGTGCCATCTCTACGGCTAGCGTGTACGAGCAGTACTTC. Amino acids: CAISTASVYEQYF.

The CDR3 region is CASSSLPPGLAGVGNEQFF. The CDR3 bases are TGTGCCAGCAGCTCCCTTCCTCCGGGACTAGCGGGAGTAGGGAATGAGCAGTTCTTC. This sequence joins TRBV11-2 and TRBJ2-1, with 14 bases fitting TRBD2. The CDR3 length is 19 residues. The ends lost 4 bases at V and 7 bases at J; junction bases unmatched: 15. The V gene's germline CDR1 is SGHAT and CDR2 FQNNGV.

The DNA for the CDR3 is TGCGCCAGCAGCGGGCGACTAGCGAGGACTTCCCAAGAGACCCAGTACTTC. This translates into CASSGRLARTSQETQYF. This chain links TRBV5-1 with TRBJ2-5, with 8 bases lining up with TRBD2. This CDR3 comprises 17 residues. Germline V lookup: CDR1 SGHRS, CDR2 YFSETQ. The J segment lost 1 base and the V segment lost 4 bases, leaving 12 bases of the junction unmatched.

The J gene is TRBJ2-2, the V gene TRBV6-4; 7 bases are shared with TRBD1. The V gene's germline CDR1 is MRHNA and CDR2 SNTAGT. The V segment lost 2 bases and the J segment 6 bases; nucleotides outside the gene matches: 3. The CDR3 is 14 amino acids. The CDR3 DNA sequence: TGTGCCAGCAGTGACACAGGGGCGGCCGGGGAGCTGTTTTTT. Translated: CASSDTGAAGELFF.

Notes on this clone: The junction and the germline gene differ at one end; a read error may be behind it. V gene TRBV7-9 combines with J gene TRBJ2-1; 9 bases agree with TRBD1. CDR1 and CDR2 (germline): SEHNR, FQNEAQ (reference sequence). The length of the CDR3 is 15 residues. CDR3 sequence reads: CASSLAQGAVNEQFF. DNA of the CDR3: TGTGCCAGCAGCCTAGCACAGGGGGCCGTCAATGAGCAGTTCTTC.